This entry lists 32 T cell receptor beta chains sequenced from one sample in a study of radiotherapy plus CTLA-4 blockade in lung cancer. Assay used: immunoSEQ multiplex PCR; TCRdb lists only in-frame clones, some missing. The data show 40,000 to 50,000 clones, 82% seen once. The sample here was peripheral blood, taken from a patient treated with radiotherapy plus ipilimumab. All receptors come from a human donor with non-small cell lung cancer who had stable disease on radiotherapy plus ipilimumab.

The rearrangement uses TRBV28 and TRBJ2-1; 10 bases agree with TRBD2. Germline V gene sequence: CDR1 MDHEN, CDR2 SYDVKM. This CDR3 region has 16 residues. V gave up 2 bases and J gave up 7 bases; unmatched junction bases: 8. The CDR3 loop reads CASSLKFAGLANEQFF. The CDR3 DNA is TGTGCCAGCAGTTTAAAATTCGCGGGACTAGCGAATGAGCAGTTCTTC.

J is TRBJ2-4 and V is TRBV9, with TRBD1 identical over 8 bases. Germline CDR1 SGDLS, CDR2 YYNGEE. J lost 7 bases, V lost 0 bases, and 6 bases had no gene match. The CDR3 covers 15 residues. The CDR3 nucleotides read TGTGCCAGCAGCGTAGATGACAGGGGTAAGAACATTCAGTACTTC. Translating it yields CASSVDDRGKNIQYF. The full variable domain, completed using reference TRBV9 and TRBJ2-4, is DSGVTQTPKHLITATGQRVTLRCSPRSGDLSVYWYQQSLDQGLQFLIQYYNGEERAKGNILERFSAQQFPDLHSELNLSSLELGDSALYFCASSVDDRGKNIQYFGAGTRLSVL.

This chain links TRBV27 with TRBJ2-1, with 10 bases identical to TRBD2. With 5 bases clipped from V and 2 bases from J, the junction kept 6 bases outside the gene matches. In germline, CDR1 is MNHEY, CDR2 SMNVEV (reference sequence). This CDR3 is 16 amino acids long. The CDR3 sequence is CASSPIAGGPYNEQFF. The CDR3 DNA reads TGTGCCAGCAGTCCCATAGCGGGAGGTCCCTACAATGAGCAGTTCTTC.

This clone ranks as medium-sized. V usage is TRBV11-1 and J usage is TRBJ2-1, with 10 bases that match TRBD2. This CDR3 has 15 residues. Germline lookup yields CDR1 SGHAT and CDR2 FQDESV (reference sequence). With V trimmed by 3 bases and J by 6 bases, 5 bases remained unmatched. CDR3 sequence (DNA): TGTGCCAGCAGCTTTGCTAGCGGGAGCCCCAATGAGCAGTTCTTC. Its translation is CASSFASGSPNEQFF.

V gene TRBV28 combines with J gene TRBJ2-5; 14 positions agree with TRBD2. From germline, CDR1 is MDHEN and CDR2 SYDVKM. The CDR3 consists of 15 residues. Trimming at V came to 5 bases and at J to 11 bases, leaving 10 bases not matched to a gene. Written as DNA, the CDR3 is TGTGCCAGCAGTGGGACTAGCGGGAGCCGAACAATTCAGTACTTC. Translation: CASSGTSGSRTIQYF.

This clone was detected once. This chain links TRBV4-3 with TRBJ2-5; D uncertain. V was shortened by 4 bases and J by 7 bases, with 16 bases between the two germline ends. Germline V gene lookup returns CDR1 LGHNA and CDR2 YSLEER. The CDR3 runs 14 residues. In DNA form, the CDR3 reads TGCGCCAGCAGCCCGTCGGTGCCCGATGGGACCCAGTACTTC. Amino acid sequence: CASSPSVPDGTQYF.

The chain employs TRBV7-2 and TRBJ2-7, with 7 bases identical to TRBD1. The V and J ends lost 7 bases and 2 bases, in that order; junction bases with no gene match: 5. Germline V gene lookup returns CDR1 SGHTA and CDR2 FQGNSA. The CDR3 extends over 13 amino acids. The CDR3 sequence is CASTRDSPYEQYF. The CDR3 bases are TGTGCCAGCACCCGGGACAGTCCCTACGAGCAGTACTTC.

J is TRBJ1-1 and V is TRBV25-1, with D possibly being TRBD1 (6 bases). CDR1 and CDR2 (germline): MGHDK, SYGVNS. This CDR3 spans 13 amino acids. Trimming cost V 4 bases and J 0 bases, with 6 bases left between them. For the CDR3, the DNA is TGTGCCAGCAGTGGGACAGTGAACACTGAAGCTTTCTTT. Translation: CASSGTVNTEAFF.

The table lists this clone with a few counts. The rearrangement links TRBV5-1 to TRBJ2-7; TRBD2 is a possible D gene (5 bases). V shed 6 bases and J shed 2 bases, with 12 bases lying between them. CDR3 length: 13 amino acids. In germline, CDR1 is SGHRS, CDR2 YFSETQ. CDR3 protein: CASTGPGAYEQYF. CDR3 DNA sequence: TGCGCCAGCACAGGACCCGGGGCCTACGAGCAGTACTTC.

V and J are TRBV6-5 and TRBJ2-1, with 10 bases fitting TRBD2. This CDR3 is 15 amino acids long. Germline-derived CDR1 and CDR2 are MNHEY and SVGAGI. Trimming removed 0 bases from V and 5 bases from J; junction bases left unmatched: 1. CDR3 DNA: TGTGCCAGCAGTTACTCTCTAGCGGGGGACAATGAGCAGTTCTTC. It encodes CASSYSLAGDNEQFF.

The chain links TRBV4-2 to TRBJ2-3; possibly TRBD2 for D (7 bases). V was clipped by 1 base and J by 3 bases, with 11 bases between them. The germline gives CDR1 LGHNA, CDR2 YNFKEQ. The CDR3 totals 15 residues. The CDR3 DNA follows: TGTGCCAGCAGCCAAGGGGGGGGCCTGACAGATACGCAGTATTTT. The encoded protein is CASSQGGGLTDTQYF.

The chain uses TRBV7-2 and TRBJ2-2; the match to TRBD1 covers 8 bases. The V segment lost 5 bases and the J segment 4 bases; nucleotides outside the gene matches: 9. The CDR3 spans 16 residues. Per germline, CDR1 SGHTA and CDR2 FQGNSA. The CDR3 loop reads CASSPRTGYVTGELFF. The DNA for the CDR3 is TGTGCCAGCAGCCCCCGGACAGGGTATGTCACCGGGGAGCTGTTTTTT.

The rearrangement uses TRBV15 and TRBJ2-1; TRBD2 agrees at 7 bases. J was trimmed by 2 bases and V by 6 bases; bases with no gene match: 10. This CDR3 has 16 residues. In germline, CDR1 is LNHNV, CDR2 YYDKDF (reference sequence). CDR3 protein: CATRRGGRVTYNEQFF. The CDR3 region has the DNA TGTGCCACCAGAAGGGGCGGGAGAGTCACCTACAATGAGCAGTTCTTC.

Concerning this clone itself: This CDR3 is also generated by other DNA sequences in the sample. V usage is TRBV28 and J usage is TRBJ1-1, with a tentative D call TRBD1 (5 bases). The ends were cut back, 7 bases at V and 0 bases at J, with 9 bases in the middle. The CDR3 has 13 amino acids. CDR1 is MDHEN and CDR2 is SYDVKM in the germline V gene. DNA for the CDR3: TGTGCCAGCAAGGGGATCTTGAACACTGAAGCTTTCTTT. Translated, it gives CASKGILNTEAFF.

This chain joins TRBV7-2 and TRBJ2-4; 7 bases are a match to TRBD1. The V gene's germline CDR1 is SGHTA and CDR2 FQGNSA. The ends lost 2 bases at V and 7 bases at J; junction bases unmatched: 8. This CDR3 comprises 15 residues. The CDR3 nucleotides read TGTGCCAGCAGCTTAAGTATACAGGGGACGAACATTCAGTACTTC. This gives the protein CASSLSIQGTNIQYF.

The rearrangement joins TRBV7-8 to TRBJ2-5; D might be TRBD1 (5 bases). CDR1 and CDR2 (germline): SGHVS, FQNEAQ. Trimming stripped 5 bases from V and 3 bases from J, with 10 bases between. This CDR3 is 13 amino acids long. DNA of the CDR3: TGTGCCAGCAGCCCGACAGTAAAAGAGACCCAGTACTTC. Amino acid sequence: CASSPTVKETQYF.

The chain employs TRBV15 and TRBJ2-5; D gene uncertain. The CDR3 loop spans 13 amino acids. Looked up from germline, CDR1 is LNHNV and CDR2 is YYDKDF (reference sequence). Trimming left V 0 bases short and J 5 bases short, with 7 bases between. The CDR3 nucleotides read TGTGCCACCAGCAGAGACTCTCCGGAGACCCAGTACTTC. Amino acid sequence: CATSRDSPETQYF.

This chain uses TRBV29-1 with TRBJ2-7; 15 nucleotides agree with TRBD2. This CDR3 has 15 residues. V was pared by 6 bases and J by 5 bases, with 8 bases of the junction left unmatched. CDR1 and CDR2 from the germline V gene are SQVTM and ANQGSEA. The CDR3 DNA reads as TGCAGCGTCCAGGGACTAGCGGGAGGTTTCGACGAGCAGTACTTC. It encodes CSVQGLAGGFDEQYF.

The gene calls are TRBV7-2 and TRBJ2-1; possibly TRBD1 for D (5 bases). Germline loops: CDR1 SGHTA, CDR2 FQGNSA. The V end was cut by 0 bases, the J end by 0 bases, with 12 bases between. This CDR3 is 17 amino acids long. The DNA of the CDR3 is TGTGCCAGCAGCTTAGCGGTCAGGGTCAGCTCCTACAATGAGCAGTTCTTC. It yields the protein CASSLAVRVSSYNEQFF.

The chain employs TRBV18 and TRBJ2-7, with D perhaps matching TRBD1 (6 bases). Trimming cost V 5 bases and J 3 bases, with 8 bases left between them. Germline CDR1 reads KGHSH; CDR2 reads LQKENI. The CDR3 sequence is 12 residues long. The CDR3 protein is CASSGTNYEQYF. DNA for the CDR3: TGTGCCAGCTCAGGGACAAACTACGAGCAGTACTTC.

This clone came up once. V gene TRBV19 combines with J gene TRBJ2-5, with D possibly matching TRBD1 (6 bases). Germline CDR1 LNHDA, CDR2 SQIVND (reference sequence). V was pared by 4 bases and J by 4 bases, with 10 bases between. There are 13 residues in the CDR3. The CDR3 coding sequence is TGTGCCAGTAGTAGGGAAGGGGGAGAGACCCAGTACTTC. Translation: CASSREGGETQYF.

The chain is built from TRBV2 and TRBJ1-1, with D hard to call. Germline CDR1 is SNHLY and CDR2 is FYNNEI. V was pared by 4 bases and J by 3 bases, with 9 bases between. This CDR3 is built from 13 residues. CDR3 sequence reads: CASSAQAHTEAFF. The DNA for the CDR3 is TGTGCCAGCAGTGCCCAGGCCCACACTGAAGCTTTCTTT.

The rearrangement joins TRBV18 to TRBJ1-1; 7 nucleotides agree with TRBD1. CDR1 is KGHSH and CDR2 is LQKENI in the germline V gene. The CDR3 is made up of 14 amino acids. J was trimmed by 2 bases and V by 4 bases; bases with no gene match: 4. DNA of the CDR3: TGTGCCAGCTCACGGACAGGTATTAACACTGAAGCTTTCTTT. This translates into CASSRTGINTEAFF.

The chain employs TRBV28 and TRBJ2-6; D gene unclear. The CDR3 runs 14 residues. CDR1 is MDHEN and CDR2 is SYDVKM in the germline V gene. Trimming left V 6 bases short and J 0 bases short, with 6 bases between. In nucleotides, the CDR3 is TGTGCCAGCAGGGGCCCCTCTGGGGCCAACGTCCTGACTTTC. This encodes CASRGPSGANVLTF.

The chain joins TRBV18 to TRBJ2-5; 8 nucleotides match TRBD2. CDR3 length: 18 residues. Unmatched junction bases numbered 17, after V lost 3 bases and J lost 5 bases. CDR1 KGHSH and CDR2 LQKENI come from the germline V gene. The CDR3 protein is CASSPVRGAGVGMETQYF. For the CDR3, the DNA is TGTGCCAGCTCACCGGTAAGGGGAGCGGGAGTAGGCATGGAGACCCAGTACTTC.

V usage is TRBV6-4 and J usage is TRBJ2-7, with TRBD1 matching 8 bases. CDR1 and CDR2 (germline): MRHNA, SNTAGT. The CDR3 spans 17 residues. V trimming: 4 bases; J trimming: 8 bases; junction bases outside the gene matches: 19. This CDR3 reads CASSGTGTRRPGWKQYF. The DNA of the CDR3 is TGTGCCAGCAGTGGGACAGGGACGAGAAGGCCCGGTTGGAAGCAGTACTTC.

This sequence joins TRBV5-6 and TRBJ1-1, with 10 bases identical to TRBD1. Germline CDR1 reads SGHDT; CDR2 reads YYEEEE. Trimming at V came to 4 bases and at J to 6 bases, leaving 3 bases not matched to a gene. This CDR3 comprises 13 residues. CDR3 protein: CASSQTGGAEAFF. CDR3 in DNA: TGTGCCAGCAGCCAGACAGGGGGCGCTGAAGCTTTCTTT.

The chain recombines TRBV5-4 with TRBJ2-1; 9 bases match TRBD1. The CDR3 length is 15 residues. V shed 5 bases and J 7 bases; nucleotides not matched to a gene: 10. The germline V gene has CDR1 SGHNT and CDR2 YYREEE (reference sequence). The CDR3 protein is CASSSQGAKGNEQFF. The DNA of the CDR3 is TGTGCCAGCAGTTCACAGGGGGCGAAGGGGAATGAGCAGTTCTTC.

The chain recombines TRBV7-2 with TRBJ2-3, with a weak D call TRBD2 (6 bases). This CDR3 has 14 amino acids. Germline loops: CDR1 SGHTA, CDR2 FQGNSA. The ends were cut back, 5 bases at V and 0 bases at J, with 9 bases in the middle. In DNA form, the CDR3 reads TGTGCCAGCAGCCCGGGGACTAGCACAGATACGCAGTATTTT. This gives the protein CASSPGTSTDTQYF.

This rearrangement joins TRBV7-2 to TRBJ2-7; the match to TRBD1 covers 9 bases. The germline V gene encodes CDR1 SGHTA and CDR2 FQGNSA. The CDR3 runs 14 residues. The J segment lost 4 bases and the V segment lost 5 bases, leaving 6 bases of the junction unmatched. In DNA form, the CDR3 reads TGTGCCAGCAGCCCAAGGACAGGGGCTTACGAGCAGTACTTC. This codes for CASSPRTGAYEQYF.

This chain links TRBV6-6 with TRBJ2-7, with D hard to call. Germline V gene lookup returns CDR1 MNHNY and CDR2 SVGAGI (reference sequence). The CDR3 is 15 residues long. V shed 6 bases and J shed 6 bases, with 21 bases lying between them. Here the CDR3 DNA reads TGTGCCAGCAGCCAGGCCCCAGCCTCCCTCGGCGAGCAGTACTTC. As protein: CASSQAPASLGEQYF.

The CDR3: CASSLDRTTDTQYF. The CDR3 DNA reads as TGCGCCAGCAGCTTGGACAGGACCACAGATACGCAGTATTTT. V and J are TRBV5-1 and TRBJ2-3, with D possibly matching TRBD1 (5 bases). This CDR3 comprises 14 residues. V was pared by 0 bases and J by 2 bases, with 7 bases between. Germline V gene sequence: CDR1 SGHRS, CDR2 YFSETQ.